The present T cell receptor (beta chain) was sequenced within a study of T cell responses to AZD1222 COVID-19 vaccine. Whole-study results and caveats: Targeting of unmutated variant regions was reportedly seen in nearly half of spike-specific TCRs.

A remark on this clone: Antigen: not known.

Per the germline V gene, CDR1 is SEHNR and CDR2 is FQNEAQ (reference sequence). The ends were cut back, 2 bases at V and 8 bases at J, with 9 bases in the middle. The CDR3 has 12 amino acids. Some clones are missing from TCRdb's copy, which holds only in-frame ones; the method was immunoSEQ multiplex PCR. The sample holds 130,000 or so clones, 85% to 95% seen once. This material consisted of peripheral blood, taken on day 0 of MenACWY control vaccination. This TCR came from an adult in good health. J is TRBJ1-2 and V is TRBV7-9, with D perhaps matching TRBD1 (5 bases). In DNA, the CDR3 is TGTGCCAGCAGCTTAAGCAACAGGGGCTACACCTTC. This encodes CASSLSNRGYTF.